The rows below give T cell receptor beta chains drawn from one sample of a study of technical replicates of blood from a handful of donors. The repertoire was sequenced with immunoSEQ multiplex PCR; TCRdb's copy has only in-frame clones and lacks some. The sample holds under 90,000 clones, roughly 96% seen once. The sequenced sample consisted of T cells isolated from PBMCs. Every receptor here comes from a human donor in good health. The CDR3 runs from the conserved cysteine through the conserved F or W. The D gene is left open where the match is weak. Where a row states a size, it is once, few, many or the class of an expanded clone; other rows omit it.

j_call | clone_size | v_call | d_call | cdr3_aa | cdr3_nt
TRBJ1-5 | . | TRBV7-9 | . | CASSSRGGGNQPQHF | TGTGCCAGCAGCTCCCGCGGGGGGGGCAATCAGCCCCAGCATTTT
TRBJ2-1 | . | TRBV11-3 | . | CASSGRDYNEQFF | TGTGCCAGCAGCGGCAGGGACTACAATGAGCAGTTCTTC
TRBJ1-1 | . | TRBV6-1 | TRBD1 | CASTRTGQLNTEAFF | TGTGCCAGCACCAGAACGGGACAGTTGAACACTGAAGCTTTCTTT
TRBJ2-4 | . | TRBV4-1 | TRBD2 | CASSQGRQRGLAKNIQYF | TGCGCCAGCAGCCAAGGAAGGCAGCGGGGGTTAGCCAAAAACATTCAGTACTTC
TRBJ2-7 | . | TRBV11-3 | . | CASSLEGTGSEQYF | TGTGCCAGCAGCTTAGAAGGGACCGGGAGCGAGCAGTACTTC
TRBJ1-2 | . | TRBV10-3 | TRBD1 | CAISETSGQGGGYTF | TGTGCCATCAGTGAGACTTCAGGACAGGGGGGAGGCTACACCTTC
TRBJ2-7 | once | TRBV18 | . | CASSGGTAYEQYF | TGTGCCAGCTCAGGCGGGACAGCCTACGAGCAGTACTTC
TRBJ1-1 | . | TRBV6-6 | . | CASSPQNTEAFF | TGTGCCAGCAGCCCCCAAAACACTGAAGCTTTCTTT
TRBJ2-1 | . | TRBV29-1 | . | CSVRSWLSYNEQFF | TGCAGCGTCCGTAGCTGGTTGTCCTACAATGAGCAGTTCTTC
TRBJ1-1 | . | TRBV2 | TRBD1 | CASSAPSDRGNTEAFF | TGTGCCAGCAGTGCCCCCTCAGACAGGGGGAACACTGAAGCTTTCTTT
TRBJ2-5 | . | TRBV25-1 | TRBD2 | CASSEAGGETQYF | TGTGCCAGCAGTGAAGCGGGAGGGGAGACCCAGTACTTC
TRBJ2-7 | . | TRBV7-6 | . | CASSPAGIYEQYF | TGTGCCAGCAGCCCCGCGGGGATCTACGAGCAGTACTTC
TRBJ2-3 | . | TRBV5-1 | . | CASSLSEGEGSDTQYF | TGCGCCAGCAGCTTGTCTGAGGGGGAAGGGTCAGATACGCAGTATTTT
TRBJ1-2 | . | TRBV6-5 | . | CASSDDRLYGYTF | TGTGCCAGCAGCGACGACAGATTATATGGCTACACCTTC
TRBJ1-2 | . | TRBV7-8 | TRBD1 | CASSLIFMGTGDGYTF | TGTGCCAGCAGCTTGATTTTTATGGGGACAGGGGATGGCTACACCTTC
TRBJ1-2 | . | TRBV19 | TRBD1 | CASRTGGASYTF | TGTGCCAGTCGCACAGGGGGCGCGAGTTACACCTTC
TRBJ1-4 | . | TRBV7-8 | TRBD1 | CASSRDREKLFF | TGTGCCAGCAGCAGGGACAGGGAAAAACTGTTTTTT
TRBJ2-4 | . | TRBV30 | . | CAWSNRVKNIQYF | TGTGCCTGGAGCAACAGGGTCAAAAACATTCAGTACTTC
TRBJ2-6 | . | TRBV5-1 | . | CASSSSGAGANVLTF | TGCGCCAGCAGCTCTTCAGGGGCTGGGGCCAACGTCCTGACTTTC
TRBJ2-2 | . | TRBV5-6 | TRBD1 | CASSHWTGGITGELFF | TGTGCCAGCAGCCATTGGACAGGGGGAATTACCGGGGAGCTGTTTTTT
TRBJ2-1 | . | TRBV6-1 | . | CASSLGDEQFF | TGTGCCAGCAGCCTAGGGGATGAGCAGTTCTTC
TRBJ1-1 | . | TRBV11-2 | TRBD1 | CASSLAARRQGTEAFF | TGTGCCAGCAGCTTAGCGGCTCGAAGACAGGGAACTGAAGCTTTCTTT
TRBJ2-7 | . | TRBV29-1 | TRBD1 | CSVERTGGSYEQYF | TGCAGCGTAGAAAGGACAGGGGGCTCCTACGAGCAGTACTTC
TRBJ1-4 | . | TRBV7-9 | . | CASSPTGLNEKLFF | TGTGCCAGCAGCCCGACAGGACTCAATGAAAAACTGTTTTTT
TRBJ2-7 | . | TRBV7-9 | . | CASSQTGPDTKQYF | TGTGCCAGCAGCCAAACTGGGCCCGATACGAAGCAGTACTTC
TRBJ2-2 | once | TRBV2 | . | CASTGQLNTGELFF | TGTGCCAGCACCGGACAACTTAACACCGGGGAGCTGTTTTTT
TRBJ1-2 | once | TRBV29-1 | . | CSVEESPGNGYTF | TGCAGCGTTGAAGAGTCGCCAGGAAATGGCTACACCTTC
TRBJ2-7 | . | TRBV7-9 | TRBD1 | CASSPGTATYEQYF | TGTGCCAGCAGCCCCGGGACAGCCACCTACGAGCAGTACTTC
TRBJ1-1 | . | TRBV19 | . | CASRIHAMNTEAFF | TGTGCCAGTAGGATACACGCTATGAACACTGAAGCTTTCTTT
TRBJ2-7 | . | TRBV28 | TRBD2 | CASSSSKGRTSGMAYEQYF | TGTGCCAGCAGTTCATCAAAGGGGCGGACTAGCGGCATGGCGTACGAGCAGTACTTC
TRBJ2-5 | . | TRBV6-1 | TRBD2 | CASKSSGQETQYF | TGTGCCAGCAAGTCTAGCGGCCAAGAGACCCAGTACTTC
TRBJ2-3 | . | TRBV19 | TRBD2 | CATKRGGGTDTQYF | TGTGCCACCAAGCGGGGCGGGGGCACAGATACGCAGTATTTT
TRBJ2-1 | . | TRBV25-1 | TRBD2 | CASRPAGATYNEQFF | TGTGCCAGCAGGCCAGCGGGAGCGACCTACAATGAGCAGTTCTTC
TRBJ2-6 | . | TRBV4-1 | . | CASSQEAAGESSGANVLTF | TGCGCCAGCAGCCAAGAAGCGGCAGGGGAAAGCTCTGGGGCCAACGTCCTGACTTTC
TRBJ2-2 | . | TRBV5-1 | TRBD1 | CASSSTGGAGELFF | TGCGCCAGCAGCTCTACAGGGGGAGCCGGGGAGCTGTTTTTT
TRBJ2-7 | few | TRBV19 | TRBD2 | CASSTGTSGYEQYF | TGTGCCAGTAGTACGGGGACTAGCGGCTACGAGCAGTACTTC
TRBJ2-3 | . | TRBV30 | TRBD1 | CAWSAGDRGSDTQYF | TGTGCCTGGAGTGCGGGGGACAGGGGATCCGATACGCAGTATTTT
TRBJ2-1 | . | TRBV10-3 | . | CAIRPGSYNEQFF | TGTGCCATCCGGCCGGGCTCCTACAATGAGCAGTTCTTC
TRBJ1-1 | . | TRBV19 | . | CASVRQYEAFF | TGTGCCAGCGTAAGACAGTATGAAGCTTTCTTT
TRBJ2-5 | . | TRBV7-8 | TRBD2 | CASSLLAGGRQETQYF | TGTGCCAGCAGCTTACTAGCGGGGGGCCGACAAGAGACCCAGTACTTC
TRBJ1-1 | . | TRBV27 | . | CASSLWTGVTEAFF | TGTGCCAGCAGTTTATGGACGGGGGTAACTGAAGCTTTCTTT
TRBJ2-2 | . | TRBV5-1 | . | CASSTLTATGELFF | TGCGCCAGCAGCACCCTGACAGCTACCGGGGAGCTGTTTTTT
TRBJ2-2 | . | TRBV19 | TRBD1 | CASKIGQGGTGELFF | TGTGCCAGTAAAATAGGACAGGGTGGCACCGGGGAGCTGTTTTTT
TRBJ1-1 | . | TRBV28 | . | CASSYLVWLSGPPEAFF | TGTGCCAGCAGTTATTTGGTTTGGTTGAGCGGACCCCCTGAAGCTTTCTTT
TRBJ2-7 | . | TRBV14 | TRBD2 | CASSQGTAGVGNYEQYF | TGTGCCAGCAGCCAAGGTACAGCGGGAGTCGGAAATTACGAGCAGTACTTC
TRBJ1-3 | . | TRBV6-5 | . | CASSPGRVNGNTIYF | TGTGCCAGCTCCCCTGGCAGGGTGAATGGAAACACCATATATTTT
TRBJ1-2 | . | TRBV10-2 | TRBD1 | CASSTGGYGYTF | TGCGCCAGTTCGACAGGGGGCTACGGCTACACCTTC
TRBJ2-5 | . | TRBV7-9 | . | CASSPRVDETQYF | TGTGCCAGCAGCCCCCGGGTTGACGAGACCCAGTACTTC
TRBJ2-2 | . | TRBV9 | . | CASSGNSRSGELFF | TGTGCCAGCAGCGGAAACTCTAGATCCGGGGAGCTGTTTTTT
TRBJ2-1 | . | TRBV7-6 | TRBD1 | CASSLMRTGSSYNEQFF | TGTGCCAGCAGTCTAATGAGGACAGGGAGCTCCTACAATGAGCAGTTCTTC
TRBJ1-2 | . | TRBV4-1 | . | CASSHAADGYTF | TGCGCCAGCAGCCATGCGGCAGACGGCTACACCTTC
TRBJ2-2 | . | TRBV15 | . | CATSSSGAGEDGELFF | TGTGCCACCAGCAGTAGCGGAGCCGGGGAGGACGGGGAGCTGTTTTTT
TRBJ2-7 | . | TRBV4-1 | . | CASSLASFYEQYF | TGCGCCAGCAGCCTTGCGTCTTTCTACGAGCAGTACTTC
TRBJ1-2 | . | TRBV7-9 | TRBD1 | CASSFRQGVYGYTF | TGTGCCAGCAGCTTTCGGCAGGGGGTTTATGGCTACACCTTC
TRBJ2-3 | . | TRBV28 | TRBD2 | CASSGTTPISTQYF | TGTGCCAGCAGTGGGACTACCCCGATTAGTACGCAGTATTTT
TRBJ2-1 | . | TRBV6-1 | TRBD2 | CASRLREGRNEQFF | TGTGCCAGCCGGTTAAGGGAGGGGAGGAATGAGCAGTTCTTC
TRBJ2-3 | . | TRBV27 | TRBD2 | CASSLWAPSGGLTDTQYF | TGTGCCAGCAGTTTATGGGCCCCGAGCGGGGGCCTCACAGATACGCAGTATTTT
TRBJ2-1 | . | TRBV7-2 | . | CASSFLRGSYNEQFF | TGTGCCAGCAGCTTCCTCCGGGGCTCCTACAATGAGCAGTTCTTC
TRBJ2-5 | . | TRBV5-4 | . | CASSRKNLGQETQYF | TGTGCCAGCAGCCGTAAAAACCTCGGCCAAGAGACCCAGTACTTC
TRBJ2-5 | . | TRBV27 | TRBD1 | CASSFGTGALETQYF | TGTGCCAGCAGTTTTGGGACAGGGGCACTAGAGACCCAGTACTTC